This T cell receptor beta chain originates from a study of T cells in Graves' hyperthyroidism and ophthalmopathy. Study as a whole: Peripheral blood was acquired at first diagnosis, ahead of any therapy whatsoever.

Germline-derived CDR1 and CDR2 are MNHEY and SMNVEV (reference sequence). The CDR3 consists of 14 residues. Unmatched junction bases numbered 9, after V lost 6 bases and J lost 4 bases. RNA transcripts yielded amplified TCR beta CDR3 regions. The HTBI primer set was used in a first-round RT-PCR of the TCR CDR3. TCRdb re-called the multiplex PCR reads through MiXCR, storing one row per CDR3 protein. The sample includes around 560,000 distinct CDR3 sequences, around 15% of them seen just once. Input material: blood. This sequence was found in a woman in her late teens or twenties with Graves' hyperthyroidism. V and J are TRBV27 and TRBJ2-7, with 7 bases lining up with TRBD1. Here the CDR3 DNA reads TGTGCCAGCAGCCGTACCGCAGGGGGTTACGAGCAGTACTTC. This codes for CASSRTAGGYEQYF.